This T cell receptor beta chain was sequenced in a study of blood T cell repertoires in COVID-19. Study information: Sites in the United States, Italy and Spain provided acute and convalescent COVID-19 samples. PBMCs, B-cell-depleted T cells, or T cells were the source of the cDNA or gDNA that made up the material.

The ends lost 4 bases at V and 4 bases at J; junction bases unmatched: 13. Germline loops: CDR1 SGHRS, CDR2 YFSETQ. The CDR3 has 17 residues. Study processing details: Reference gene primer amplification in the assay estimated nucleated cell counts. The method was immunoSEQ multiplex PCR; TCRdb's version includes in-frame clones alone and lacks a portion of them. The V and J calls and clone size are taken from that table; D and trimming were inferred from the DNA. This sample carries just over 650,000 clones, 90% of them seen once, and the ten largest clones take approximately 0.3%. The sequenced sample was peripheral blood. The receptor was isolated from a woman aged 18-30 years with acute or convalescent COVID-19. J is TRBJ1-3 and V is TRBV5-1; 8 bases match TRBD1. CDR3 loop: CASSPGGQGALGNTIYF. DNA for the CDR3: TGCGCCAGCAGCCCCGGGGGCCAGGGGGCTTTAGGAAACACCATATATTTT.